This section outlines one T cell receptor (beta chain) sequence together with its context. The sample comes from a study of cytomegalovirus exposure and HLA in healthy donors. This CDR3 is built from 16 residues. V shed 4 bases and J shed 6 bases, with 19 bases lying between them. Germline V gene data show CDR1 as LNHNV and CDR2 as YYDKDF (reference sequence). The PCR was carried out with 60 Vbeta primers and 13 Jbeta primers. TCRdb keeps only in-frame clones here, not all; method: immunoSEQ multiplex PCR. Of 250,000 to 300,000 clones in the sample, 80% to 95% were seen once. This receptor was obtained from a girl aged 2-10 years in good health and CMV-seronegative. The sample taken for sequencing was PBMCs. The gene calls are TRBV15 and TRBJ1-5; maybe TRBD1 (6 bases). The chain's CDR3 is CATSTPLGGATQPQHF. CDR3 in DNA: TGTGCCACCAGCACCCCTTTGGGGGGGGCAACTCAGCCCCAGCATTTT.